These 19 T cell receptor beta chains came from one sample sequenced in a study of breast tumors, draining lymph nodes, adjacent tissues. Samples came from axillary lymph nodes draining the breast cancer. TCRdb recomputed calls from the multiplex PCR reads with MiXCR, one row per CDR3 protein. The table includes about 200,000 distinct CDR3 sequences, roughly 29% detected once. Specimen: axillary lymph node tissue. The receptors come from a female donor with breast cancer. Some clones in this sample may be carry-over from other donors' samples.

Notes on this clonotype: A much larger clone is a single base away; this may be a read error. The J gene is TRBJ2-7, the V gene TRBV6-1; 9 bases are a match to TRBD1. This CDR3 has 14 residues. J lost 6 bases, V lost 10 bases, and 13 bases had no gene match. Germline V gene data show CDR1 as MNHNS and CDR2 as SASEGT. The CDR3 here is CATRLNRGPLEQYF. CDR3 coding DNA: TGTGCCACCAGGCTCAACAGGGGGCCCCTCGAGCAGTACTTC.

This clonotype was observed many times. The chain recombines TRBV11-1 with TRBJ2-5; a possible D gene is TRBD2 (6 bases). CDR3 size: 19 residues. Germline CDR1 reads SGHAT; CDR2 reads FQDESV (reference sequence). The germline V and J ends were trimmed by 4 bases and 3 bases, with 27 bases remaining between them. The CDR3 region is CASSCVILVRGLQKETQYF. CDR3 in DNA: TGTGCCAGCAGCTGTGTCATTCTTGTAAGGGGACTTCAAAAAGAGACCCAGTACTTC.

This clonotype has ten or more counts. The V and J genes are TRBV20-1 and TRBJ2-5; 9 nucleotides agree with TRBD2. Germline CDR1 reads DFQATT; CDR2 reads SNEGSKA (reference sequence). This CDR3 is built from 16 residues. The V segment lost 5 bases and the J segment 3 bases; nucleotides outside the gene matches: 13. CDR3 DNA: TGCAGTGCTTTCCCCTTAGCGGGGGTAGGAAAAGAGACCCAGTACTTC. Protein: CSAFPLAGVGKETQYF.

The V gene is TRBV2, the J gene TRBJ1-5; D may be TRBD1 (6 bases). Per the germline V gene, CDR1 is SNHLY and CDR2 is FYNNEI. The length of the CDR3 is 14 residues. CDR3 DNA sequence: TGTGCTAGAAAGAGGGCAGGGACAAATCAGCCCCAGCATTTT. It codes for CARKRAGTNQPQHF. The full variable domain, completed using reference TRBV2 and TRBJ1-5, is EPEVTQTPSHQVTQMGQEVILRCVPISNHLYFYWYRQILGQKVEFLVSFYNNEISEKSEIFDDQFSVERPDGSNFTLKIRSTKLEDSAMYFCARKRAGTNQPQHFGDGTRLSIL.

This clonotype was recorded a few times. The J gene is TRBJ1-1, the V gene TRBV2, with D hard to call. CDR1 is SNHLY, CDR2 FYNNEI, per germline. V was trimmed by 0 bases and J by 7 bases, leaving 12 bases between them. The CDR3 consists of 14 residues. The CDR3 sequence: CASSEARAGLEAFF. In nucleotides, the CDR3 is TGTGCCAGCAGTGAAGCACGCGCAGGCCTTGAAGCTTTCTTT. Filled out from reference TRBV2 and TRBJ1-1, the complete variable domain reads EPEVTQTPSHQVTQMGQEVILRCVPISNHLYFYWYRQILGQKVEFLVSFYNNEISEKSEIFDDQFSVERPDGSNFTLKIRSTKLEDSAMYFCASSEARAGLEAFFGQGTRLTVV.

This rearrangement joins TRBV29-1 to TRBJ1-2, with TRBD1 identical over 12 bases. The V gene's germline CDR1 is SQVTM and CDR2 ANQGSEA. This CDR3 contains 14 residues. With V trimmed by 2 bases and J by 8 bases, 6 bases remained unmatched. The CDR3 region is CSVEFLGQGAGYTF. CDR3 in DNA: TGCAGCGTTGAATTTTTGGGACAGGGGGCAGGCTACACCTTC.

This clonotype has a count of ten or more. The chain joins TRBV20-1 to TRBJ1-2, with 9 bases lining up with TRBD1. Germline CDR1 reads DFQATT; CDR2 reads SNEGSKA (reference sequence). The CDR3 length is 12 residues. Germline trimming cut 5 bases from V and 8 bases from J; bases unmatched to any gene: 6. The CDR3 nucleotides are TGCAGTGCTCTACAGGGGGCTAGGGGCTACACCTTC. It codes for CSALQGARGYTF.

This clonotype was counted between two and nine times. This CDR3 reads CASSSLRGPYSNQPQHF. The CDR3, as DNA: TGTGCCAGCAGTTCCCTCAGGGGTCCCTATAGCAATCAGCCCCAGCATTTT. V and J are TRBV28 and TRBJ1-5, with TRBD1 as a possible D gene (6 bases). This CDR3 has 17 amino acids. Trimming removed 4 bases from V and 0 bases from J, with 16 bases in between. Per germline, CDR1 MDHEN and CDR2 SYDVKM.

This chain links TRBV7-9 with TRBJ1-2; D is ambiguous. The CDR3 has 12 residues. The germline CDR1 and CDR2 sequences are SEHNR and FQNEAQ (reference sequence). Between the trimmed V and J ends, which lost 4 bases and 9 bases, there was a span of 12 bases. CDR3 loop: CASSSRAGSYTF. In DNA form, the CDR3 reads TGTGCCAGCAGCTCGAGGGCGGGTAGCTACACCTTC.

This clonotype was seen many times. The rearrangement uses TRBV7-9 and TRBJ1-2, with 8 bases aligning to TRBD1. The germline gives CDR1 SEHNR, CDR2 FQNEAQ (reference sequence). The CDR3 spans 15 residues. V lost 4 bases to trimming and J lost 2 bases; unmatched junction nucleotides: 6. The chain's CDR3 is CASSSPDRANYGYTF. CDR3 bases: TGTGCCAGCAGCTCCCCGGACAGGGCCAACTATGGCTACACCTTC.

This clonotype was found a few times. One end of the junction is discordant with germline, which a read error may explain. J is TRBJ2-2 and V is TRBV6-6; D is ambiguous. The CDR3 runs 12 residues. CDR1 is MNHNY, CDR2 SVGAGI, per germline (reference sequence). The CDR3 region has the DNA TGTGCCAGCAGTCACTCGGGCGGGGAGCTGTTTTTT. This translates into CASSHSGGELFF.

The chain uses TRBV20-1 and TRBJ2-3; the match to TRBD2 covers 10 bases. CDR3 length equals 14 residues. Germline CDR1 DFQATT, CDR2 SNEGSKA (reference sequence). V shed 5 bases and J 5 bases; nucleotides not matched to a gene: 7. The CDR3 DNA reads TGCAGTGCTTTAAGCGGGGGGGCGGGAGATACGCAGTATTTT. Amino acid sequence: CSALSGGAGDTQYF.

As to this clonotype: One junction end disagrees with the germline gene, perhaps due to a read error. The chain combines TRBV9 with TRBJ1-6, with a possible D match to TRBD1 (5 bases). CDR1 and CDR2 (germline): SGDLS, YYNGEE. CDR3 length: 15 residues. CDR3 protein: CASSVGTTHNSPPHF. The CDR3, as DNA: TGTGCCAGCAGCGTAGGGACAACTCATAATTCACCCCCCCACTTT. Full variable domain (missing parts from reference TRBV9 and TRBJ1-6): DSGVTQTPKHLITATGQRVTLRCSPRSGDLSVYWYQQSLDQGLQFLIQYYNGEERAKGNILERFSAQQFPDLHSELNLSSLELGDSALYFCASSVGTTHNSPPHFGNGTRLTVT.

The chain couples TRBV5-4 to TRBJ1-2, with D uncertain. Germline values: CDR1 SGHNT, CDR2 YYREEE (reference sequence). The CDR3 spans 14 residues. V was pared by 2 bases and J by 4 bases, with 12 bases between. CDR3 sequence: CASSFNIGFYGYTF. The CDR3 DNA follows: TGTGCCAGCAGCTTTAATATAGGGTTCTATGGCTACACCTTC.

V usage is TRBV2 and J usage is TRBJ1-6; 7 nucleotides align to TRBD1. Germline CDR1 reads SNHLY; CDR2 reads FYNNEI. CDR3 size: 15 residues. V lost 6 bases, J lost 13 bases, and 15 bases stayed unmatched. The CDR3 spells CASRLITGTASPLHF. The CDR3 DNA sequence: TGTGCCAGCAGACTTATTACCGGGACAGCCTCCCCCCTCCACTTT.

This clonotype showed up just once. The rearrangement joins TRBV30 to TRBJ1-3, with D unclear. Germline values: CDR1 GTSNPN, CDR2 SVGIG (reference sequence). V was cut by 5 bases and J by 0 bases, with 14 bases left in between. The CDR3 runs 15 residues. This CDR3 reads CAWGGIGNSGNTIYF. In DNA, the CDR3 is TGTGCCTGGGGTGGTATAGGGAACTCTGGAAACACCATATATTTT.

The chain carries TRBV29-1 and TRBJ2-1, with a possible D match to TRBD2 (7 bases). Germline CDR1 and CDR2: SQVTM and ANQGSEA. V dropped 4 bases and J dropped 8 bases, with 21 bases sitting between them. The CDR3 contains 15 residues. CDR3 DNA: TGCAGCGTTGTTTACTACTTAGGGGGGGCTGATGAGCAGTTCTTC. Its protein is CSVVYYLGGADEQFF.

The V and J genes are TRBV10-3 and TRBJ2-3; 10 bases agree with TRBD2. CDR1 and CDR2 (germline): ENHRY, SYGVKD. This CDR3 region has 15 residues. The ends lost 6 bases at V and 2 bases at J; junction bases unmatched: 5. The CDR3 bases are TGTGCCATCAGACCCGGACTAGCGGACACAGATACGCAGTATTTT. Its translation is CAIRPGLADTDTQYF.

As concerns this clonotype: With a much larger clone just one base away, this may be a read error. The V call is TRBV20-1, the J call TRBJ1-6, with TRBD1 as a possible D gene (5 bases). V was shortened by 3 bases and J by 9 bases, with 18 bases between the two germline ends. The CDR3 consists of 15 residues. The V gene's germline CDR1 is DFQATT and CDR2 SNEGSKA (reference sequence). The CDR3 reads CSASFSGTKTSPLHF. For the CDR3, the DNA is TGCAGTGCTAGTTTCTCCGGGACGAAAACTTCACCCCTCCACTTT.